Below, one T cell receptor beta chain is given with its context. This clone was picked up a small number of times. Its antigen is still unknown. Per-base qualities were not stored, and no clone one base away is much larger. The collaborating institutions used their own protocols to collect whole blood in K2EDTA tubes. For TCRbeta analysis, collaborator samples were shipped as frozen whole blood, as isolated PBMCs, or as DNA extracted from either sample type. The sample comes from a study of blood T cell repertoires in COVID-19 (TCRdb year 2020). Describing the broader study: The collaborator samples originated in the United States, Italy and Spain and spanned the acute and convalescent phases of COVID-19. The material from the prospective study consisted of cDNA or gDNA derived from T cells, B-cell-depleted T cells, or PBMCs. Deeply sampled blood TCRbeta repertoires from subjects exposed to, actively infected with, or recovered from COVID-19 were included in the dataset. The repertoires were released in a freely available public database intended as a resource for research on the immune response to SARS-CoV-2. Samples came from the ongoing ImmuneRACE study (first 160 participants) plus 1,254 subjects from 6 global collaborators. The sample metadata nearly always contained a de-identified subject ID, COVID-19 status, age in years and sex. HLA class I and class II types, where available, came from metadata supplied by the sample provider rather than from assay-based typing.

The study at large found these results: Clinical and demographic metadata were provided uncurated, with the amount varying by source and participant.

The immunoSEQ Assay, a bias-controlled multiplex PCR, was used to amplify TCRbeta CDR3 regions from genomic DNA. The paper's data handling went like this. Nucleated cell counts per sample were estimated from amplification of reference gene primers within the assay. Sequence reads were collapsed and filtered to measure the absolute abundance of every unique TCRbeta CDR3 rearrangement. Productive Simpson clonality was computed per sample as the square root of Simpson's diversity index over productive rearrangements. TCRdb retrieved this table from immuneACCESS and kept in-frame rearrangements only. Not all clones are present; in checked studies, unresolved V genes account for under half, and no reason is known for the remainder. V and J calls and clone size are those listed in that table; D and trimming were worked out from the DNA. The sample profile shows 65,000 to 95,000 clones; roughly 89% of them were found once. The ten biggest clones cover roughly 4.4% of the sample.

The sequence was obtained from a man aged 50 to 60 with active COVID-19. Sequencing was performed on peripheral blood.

The encoded CDR3 is CASSLSHRDEQFF. The DNA sequence is given as TGCGCCAGCAGCTTGTCTCACAGGGATGAGCAGTTCTTC. The chain employs TRBV5-1 and TRBJ2-1; the D region possibly corresponds to TRBD1 (6 bases align). The V end loses 1 base and the J end loses 8 bases, and a stretch of 10 bases separates them. In the germline V gene, CDR1 corresponds to SGHRS and CDR2 to YFSETQ. From cysteine to phenylalanine, the CDR3 is 13 amino acids long. The entry retains the CDR3 DNA only, 39 bases that are in frame from base 1.